This T cell receptor (beta chain) was obtained from a study of cytomegalovirus exposure and HLA in healthy donors. Researchers ran the PCR with 60 Vbeta and 13 Jbeta primers. Produced via immunoSEQ multiplex PCR; TCRdb's table is partial and in-frame only. The table records some 190,000 clones, more than 75% of them present only once. This CDR3 comprises 15 residues. With 1 base removed from V and 2 bases from J, the gap between germline ends came to 14 bases. Per the germline V gene, CDR1 is SQVTM and CDR2 is ANQGSEA. The sequenced material came from PBMCs. The receptor comes from a man aged 40-49 years in good health and CMV-seronegative. This chain uses TRBV29-1 with TRBJ1-2; perhaps TRBD1 as D (6 bases). In DNA, the CDR3 is TGCAGCGTTGAAGGTCGGGACACAAAAAACTATGGCTACACCTTC. It codes for CSVEGRDTKNYGYTF. The full variable domain, rest sourced from reference TRBV29-1 and TRBJ1-2, is SAVISQKPSRDICQRGTSLTIQCQVDSQVTMMFWYRQQPGQSLTLIATANQGSEATYESGFVIDKFPISRPNLTFSTLTVSNMSPEDSSIYLCSVEGRDTKNYGYTFGSGTRLTVV.